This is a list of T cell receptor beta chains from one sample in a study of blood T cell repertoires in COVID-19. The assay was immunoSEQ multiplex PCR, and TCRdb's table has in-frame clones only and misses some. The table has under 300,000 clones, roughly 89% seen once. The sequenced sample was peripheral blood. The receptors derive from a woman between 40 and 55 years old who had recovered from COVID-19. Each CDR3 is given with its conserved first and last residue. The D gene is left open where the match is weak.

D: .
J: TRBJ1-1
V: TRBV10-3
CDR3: CATLPTGNTEAFF

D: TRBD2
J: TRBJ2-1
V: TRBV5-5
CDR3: CASSATLAGVRHNEQFF

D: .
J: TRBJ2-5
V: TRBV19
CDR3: CASSNPGSGETQYF

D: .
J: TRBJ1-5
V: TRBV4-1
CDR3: CASSQGGGQPQHF

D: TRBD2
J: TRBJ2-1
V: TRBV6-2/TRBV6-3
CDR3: CASSLGGSGWNEQFF

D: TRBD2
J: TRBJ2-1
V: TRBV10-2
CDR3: CASSPTSGDGNEQFF

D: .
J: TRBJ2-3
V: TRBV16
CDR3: CASSQLAVTDTQYF

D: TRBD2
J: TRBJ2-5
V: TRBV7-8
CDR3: CASSLVSRGGETQYF

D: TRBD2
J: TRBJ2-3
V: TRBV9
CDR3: CASSLRAGGVGDTQYF

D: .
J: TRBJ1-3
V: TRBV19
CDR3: CASSIIQGSLSGNTIYF

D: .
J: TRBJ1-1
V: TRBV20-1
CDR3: CSASFGGTEAFF

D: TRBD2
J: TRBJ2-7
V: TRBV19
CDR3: CASSSMTSAYEQYF

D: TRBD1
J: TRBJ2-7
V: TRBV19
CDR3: CASSPNRGQGYYEQYF

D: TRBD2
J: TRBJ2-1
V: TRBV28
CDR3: CASSLGTSGTGRDEQFF

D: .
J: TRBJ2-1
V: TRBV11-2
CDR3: CASSPRPGVAGNEQFF

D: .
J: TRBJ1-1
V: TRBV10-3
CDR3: CAIRDFNTEAFF

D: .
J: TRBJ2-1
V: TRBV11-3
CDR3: CASSDDSRVSYNEQFF

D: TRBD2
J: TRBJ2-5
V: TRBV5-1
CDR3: CASTRSAGVGETQYF

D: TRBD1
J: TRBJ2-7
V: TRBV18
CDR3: CASSPLGQGEGEQYF

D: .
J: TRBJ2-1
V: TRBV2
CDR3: CAGQGAYNEQFF

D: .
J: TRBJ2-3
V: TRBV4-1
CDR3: CASSLVLSTDTQYF

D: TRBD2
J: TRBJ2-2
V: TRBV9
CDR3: CASSVGTSGVTGELFF

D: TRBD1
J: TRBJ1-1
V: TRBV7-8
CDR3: CASSRDRTGAFF

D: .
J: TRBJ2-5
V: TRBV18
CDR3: CASSQGGFQETQYF

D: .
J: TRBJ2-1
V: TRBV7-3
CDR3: CASSLGRLGRVNEQFF

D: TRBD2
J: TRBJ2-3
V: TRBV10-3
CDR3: CAISESGTSGTDTQYF

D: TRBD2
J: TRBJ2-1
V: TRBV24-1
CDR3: CATSDFGTSGSRLGEQFF

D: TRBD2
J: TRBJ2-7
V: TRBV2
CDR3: CASSVEAGGRDEQYF

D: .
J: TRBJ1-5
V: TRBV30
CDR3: CAWSAGSNQPQHF

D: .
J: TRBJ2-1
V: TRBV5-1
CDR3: CASSLASDNEQFF

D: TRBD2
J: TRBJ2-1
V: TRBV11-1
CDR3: CASSYLLAGDNEQFF

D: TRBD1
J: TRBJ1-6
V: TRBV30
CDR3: CASNLRDRGASLHF

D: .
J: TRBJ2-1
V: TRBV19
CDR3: CASSGGGTYNEQFF

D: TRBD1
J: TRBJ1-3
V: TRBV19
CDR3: CASSLGQGRNTIYF

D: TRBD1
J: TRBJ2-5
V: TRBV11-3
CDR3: CASSLGGQGGSETQYF

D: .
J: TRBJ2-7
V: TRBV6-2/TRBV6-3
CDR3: CASSTLAGPSYEQYF

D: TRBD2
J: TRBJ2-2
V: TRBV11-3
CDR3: CASSQTSGMGTGELFF

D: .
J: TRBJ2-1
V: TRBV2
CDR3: CASSDASGAEQFF

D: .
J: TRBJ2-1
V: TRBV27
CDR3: CASATGISYNEQFF

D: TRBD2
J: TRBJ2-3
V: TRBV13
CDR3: CASSPLAGGRDTQYF

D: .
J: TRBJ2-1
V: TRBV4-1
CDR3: CASSHGEGGDEQFF

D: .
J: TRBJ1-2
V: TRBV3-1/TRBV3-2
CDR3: CASSQVGGMNGYTF

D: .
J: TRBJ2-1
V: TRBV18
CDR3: CASSPGPSVHYNEQFF